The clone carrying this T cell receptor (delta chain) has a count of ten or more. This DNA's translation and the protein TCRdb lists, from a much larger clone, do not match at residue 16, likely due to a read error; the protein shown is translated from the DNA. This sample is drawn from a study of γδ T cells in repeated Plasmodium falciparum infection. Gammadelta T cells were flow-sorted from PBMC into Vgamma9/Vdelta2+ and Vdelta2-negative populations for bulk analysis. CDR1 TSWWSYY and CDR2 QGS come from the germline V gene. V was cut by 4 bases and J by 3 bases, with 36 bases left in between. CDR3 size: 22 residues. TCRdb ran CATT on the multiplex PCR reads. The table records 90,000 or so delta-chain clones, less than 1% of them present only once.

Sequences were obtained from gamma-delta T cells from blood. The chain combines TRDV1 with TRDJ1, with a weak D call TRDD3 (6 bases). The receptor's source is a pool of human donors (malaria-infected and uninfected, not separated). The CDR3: CALGGPSYTKKDMKGMPDKLIF. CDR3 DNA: TGTGCTCTTGGGGGTCCTTCGTATACAAAAAAGGACATGAAGGGGATGCCCGATAAACTCATCTTT.